The present TCR beta chain was sequenced within a study of blood T cell repertoires in COVID-19. The data were produced by immunoSEQ multiplex PCR, yet TCRdb's version contains in-frame clones alone and is incomplete. The data show nearly 350,000 clones, over 75% seen once. Trimming left V 4 bases short and J 10 bases short, with 13 bases between. The CDR3 consists of 12 residues. In germline, CDR1 is SGHNT, CDR2 YYREEE (reference sequence). V and J are TRBV5-4 and TRBJ2-3; tentatively, D is TRBD2 (6 bases). Sequencing was carried out using PBMCs or T cells enriched from blood (not recorded which). This TCR derives from a woman aged 25 to 39 who had recovered from COVID-19. This CDR3 reads CASSALATAQYF. The CDR3 bases are TGTGCCAGCAGCGCCCTAGCGACGGCGCAGTATTTT.